A selection of T cell receptor beta chains follows, all from one sample in a study of blood T cell repertoires in COVID-19. TCRdb's copy holds only in-frame clones and misses some; the assay was immunoSEQ multiplex PCR. Of approximately 50,000 clones in the sample, around 89% were seen once. The sample consisted of peripheral blood. These TCRs come from a human donor in a cohort sampled during active COVID-19. Both conserved end residues are part of each CDR3. A D gene is named only where the DNA matches it firmly. Not all rows give a size; the values are once, few, many and, for expanded clones, a class.

clone_size	v_call	j_call	d_call	cdr3_aa	cdr3_nt
NA	TRBV7-9	TRBJ1-2	TRBD1	CASSLALGEGAGGYTF	TGTGCCAGCAGCTTAGCGCTGGGAGAGGGGGCGGGTGGCTACACCTTC
NA	TRBV6-5	TRBJ1-2	NA	CASSYSQGRYTF	TGTGCCAGCAGTTACTCGCAGGGTCGCTACACCTTC
NA	TRBV12-5	TRBJ1-2	TRBD1	CASGPSGTGAREGTF	TGTGCTAGTGGTCCTTCCGGGACAGGGGCCAGAGAAGGCACCTTC
NA	TRBV12-3/TRBV12-4	TRBJ1-1	NA	CASSLRGVAFF	TGTGCCAGCAGCCTCCGGGGGGTGGCTTTCTTT
NA	TRBV18	TRBJ2-3	NA	CASSQSSGTDTQYF	TGTGCCAGCTCACAGTCCAGCGGCACAGATACGCAGTATTTT
NA	TRBV27	TRBJ2-2	TRBD1	CASSRSQQGPSRSGNGELFF	TGTGCCAGCTCCCGGTCCCAACAGGGGCCTAGCCGGTCGGGAAACGGGGAGCTGTTTTTT
NA	TRBV28	TRBJ2-4	NA	CASSFVPVGGGGLAKNIQYF	TGTGCCAGCAGTTTCGTCCCCGTTGGGGGCGGAGGATTGGCCAAAAACATTCAGTACTTC
NA	TRBV14	TRBJ2-5	NA	CASSQFGPGRETQYF	TGTGCCAGCAGCCAGTTCGGTCCGGGGAGGGAGACCCAGTACTTC
NA	TRBV6-6	TRBJ1-6	NA	CASSLANSPLHF	TGTGCCAGCAGCCTAGCTAATTCACCCCTCCACTTT
NA	TRBV28	TRBJ2-3	TRBD2	CASRGTRPDTDTQYF	TGTGCCAGCAGGGGGACTAGACCCGACACAGATACGCAGTATTTT
NA	TRBV3-1/TRBV3-2	TRBJ1-2	TRBD1	CASSQDFGQGKGSGGYTF	TGTGCCAGCAGCCAAGATTTCGGACAGGGAAAGGGGAGCGGCGGCTACACCTTC
NA	TRBV4-2	TRBJ1-6	NA	CASSQDPGDNSPLHF	TGTGCCAGCAGCCAAGATCCTGGAGACAATTCACCCCTCCACTTT
NA	TRBV30	TRBJ1-2	TRBD1	CAWSAQGAKGGYTF	TGTGCCTGGAGTGCACAGGGGGCGAAGGGGGGCTACACCTTC
NA	TRBV7-6	TRBJ2-5	TRBD2	CASSLWEGPGVTQYF	TGTGCCAGCAGCTTATGGGAGGGTCCAGGCGTAACCCAGTACTTC
NA	TRBV4-2	TRBJ2-1	NA	CASSQNRGSYNEQFF	TGTGCCAGCAGCCAGAACCGGGGATCCTACAATGAGCAGTTCTTC
NA	TRBV5-1	TRBJ2-1	TRBD2	CASSLAGGTEQFF	TGCGCCAGCAGCTTGGCCGGGGGGACGGAGCAGTTCTTC
once	TRBV20-1	TRBJ1-1	NA	CSARVNTEAFF	TGCAGTGCGAGGGTGAACACTGAAGCTTTCTTT
NA	TRBV25-1	TRBJ1-1	TRBD1	CASTKTGPNTEAFF	TGTGCCAGCACCAAGACAGGGCCGAACACTGAAGCTTTCTTT
NA	TRBV5-4	TRBJ2-3	TRBD2	CASSSPPGLAGGVSTDTQYF	TGTGCCAGCAGCTCCCCCCCGGGACTAGCGGGAGGGGTGAGCACAGATACGCAGTATTTT
NA	TRBV4-3	TRBJ2-1	NA	CASSQEGYSPLEQFF	TGCGCCAGCAGCCAAGAAGGTTATAGCCCTCTTGAGCAGTTCTTC
NA	TRBV9	TRBJ1-2	NA	CASSPRDTLTSSGYTF	TGTGCCAGCAGCCCCCGGGACACCCTCACCAGTTCCGGCTACACCTTC
NA	TRBV19	TRBJ1-5	NA	CATGGRVDNQPQHF	TGTGCCACCGGGGGGAGGGTGGATAATCAGCCCCAGCATTTT
once	TRBV7-9	TRBJ2-7	TRBD2	CASSLTTSGSQDEQYF	TGTGCCAGCAGCTTAACCACTAGCGGGAGTCAAGACGAGCAGTACTTC
NA	TRBV15	TRBJ2-7	NA	CATGSLRGPYEQYF	TGTGCCACGGGCAGCCTTAGGGGTCCCTACGAGCAGTACTTC
NA	TRBV7-6	TRBJ2-1	NA	CASSLDVDPSYNEQFF	TGTGCCAGCAGCTTAGATGTAGATCCTTCCTACAATGAGCAGTTCTTC
NA	TRBV7-2	TRBJ2-1	NA	CASSSDTAVDEQFF	TGTGCCAGCAGCTCCGACACGGCAGTCGATGAGCAGTTCTTC
NA	TRBV11-2	TRBJ2-2	TRBD1	CASRTTGQRNTGELFF	TGTGCCAGCAGAACCACGGGACAGAGAAACACCGGGGAGCTGTTTTTT
NA	TRBV2	TRBJ1-3	NA	CASSEAGVGNTIYF	TGTGCCAGCAGTGAGGCCGGGGTCGGAAACACCATATATTTT
NA	TRBV11-3	TRBJ1-1	NA	CASSRTGSNTEAFF	TGTGCCAGCAGTCGTACGGGGTCGAACACTGAAGCTTTCTTT
NA	TRBV18	TRBJ1-1	TRBD1	CASSLGGAGNTEAFF	TGTGCCAGCTCACTAGGGGGCGCGGGGAACACTGAAGCTTTCTTT
NA	TRBV6-6	TRBJ2-7	TRBD2	CASRYTGLAAYEQYF	TGTGCCAGCAGATACACTGGACTAGCGGCCTACGAGCAGTACTTC
NA	TRBV6-5	TRBJ1-2	NA	CASSPGTYTYGYTF	TGTGCCAGCAGCCCCGGGACATACACATATGGCTACACCTTC
NA	TRBV19	TRBJ2-7	TRBD1	CASSPPGGLGSYEQYF	TGTGCCAGTAGTCCTCCAGGGGGCTTAGGCTCCTACGAGCAGTACTTC
NA	TRBV28	TRBJ2-7	NA	CASRAVGAGYEQYF	TGTGCCAGCAGGGCCGTGGGGGCTGGGTACGAGCAGTACTTC